This T cell receptor beta chain comes out of a study of blood T cell repertoires in COVID-19. Study as a whole: Sample material is recorded as cDNA or gDNA derived from T cells, B-cell-depleted T cells, or PBMCs.

In germline, CDR1 is SGHAT, CDR2 FQNNGV. Trimming shortened V by 4 bases and J by 7 bases, and 17 bases separated the two germline ends. This CDR3 has 14 residues. Measured with immunoSEQ multiplex PCR; TCRdb has only the in-frame clones, and not every one. The table lists around 280,000 clones, roughly nine tenths of them singletons. The age range of participants was about 18 to 89 years, with residence in under 25 US areas. Participants' own reports of clinical history determined their cohort assignment. The chain links TRBV11-2 to TRBJ2-7, with TRBD1 as a possible D gene (7 bases). The receptor comes from a woman between 40 and 55 years old who had recovered from COVID-19. Sequencing used PBMCs or T cells enriched from blood (not recorded which). CDR3 in amino acids: CASSSRKGAGEQYF. The CDR3 DNA follows: TGTGCCAGCAGCTCCCGTAAGGGGGCGGGGGAGCAGTACTTC.